These 8 T cell receptor beta chains came from one sample sequenced in a study of T-cell reconstitution after alpha-beta-depleted transplantation in children (dated by TCRdb to 2016 to 2017). Receptor amplification or capture employed PCR. Sequencer: Illumina HiSeq 2500. To normalize quantification of the TCRbeta repertoire, the TCR libraries were built with molecular barcoding that relied on unique molecular identifiers. TCRdb reanalyzed the raw reads on its own, using fastp at Q25 for trimming and MiXCR for clone calling, and kept in-frame beta chains. Every entry covers one CDR3 protein and lists the most common genes and DNA from its rows. Here the sample has more than 200,000 distinct CDR3 sequences; around 9.7% occur a single time. The top ten clones comprise approximately 5.4% of the sample. Here the sequenced sample was PBMCs from the stem cell graft donor, taken from the stem cell graft. These receptors all stem from a human donor who donated a stem cell graft to a child with SCID.

This clonotype was counted at least ten times. V and J are TRBV5-1 and TRBJ2-1; 7 bases are shared with TRBD1. The CDR3 covers 14 residues. CDR1 and CDR2 (germline): SGHRS, YFSETQ. The ends lost 0 bases at V and 4 bases at J; junction bases unmatched: 1. DNA for the CDR3: TGCGCCAGCAGCTTGGGACAGGGATACAATGAGCAGTTCTTC. Translated, it gives CASSLGQGYNEQFF.

This clonotype has a count of ten or more. The chain is built from TRBV6-2 or TRBV6-3 and TRBJ2-1, with unresolved D. V lost 2 bases, J lost 5 bases, and 16 bases lay in between. CDR3 length equals 16 residues. Looked up from germline, CDR1 is MNHEY and CDR2 is SVGEGT. The DNA of the CDR3 is TGTGCCAGCAGTTACGTGGGGAACCGAAGAAACAATGAGCAGTTCTTC. Translation: CASSYVGNRRNNEQFF.

Many counts were recorded for this clonotype. The chain uses TRBV25-1 and TRBJ1-2; TRBD1 aligns across 7 bases. This CDR3 region has 15 residues. Germline assignment: CDR1 MGHDK and CDR2 SYGVNS. V shed 4 bases, J shed 7 bases, and the junction held 12 bases outside the gene matches. CDR3 amino acids: CASSASDGSGGGYTF. CDR3 sequence (DNA): TGTGCCAGCAGTGCCTCGGACGGGTCAGGGGGTGGCTACACCTTC.

This clonotype appeared many times. The gene calls are TRBV7-2 and TRBJ2-7; D perhaps matches TRBD1 (6 bases). V lost 1 base, J lost 2 bases, and 12 bases lay in between. Germline V gene lookup returns CDR1 SGHTA and CDR2 FQGNSA. The CDR3 runs 15 residues. CDR3: CASSLGGTSAYEQYF. The CDR3, as DNA: TGTGCCAGCAGCTTAGGAGGGACATCAGCCTACGAGCAGTACTTC.

In its sample, this clonotype was seen a few times. This rearrangement joins TRBV7-2 to TRBJ2-3; D uncertain. The CDR3 sequence is 15 residues long. Per germline, CDR1 SGHTA and CDR2 FQGNSA. The ends were cut back, 1 base at V and 4 bases at J, with 12 bases in the middle. The CDR3 spells CASSLGARRADTQYF. The CDR3 DNA reads TGTGCCAGCAGCTTAGGGGCCAGGCGCGCAGATACGCAGTATTTT.

This clonotype was counted many times. The V call is TRBV9, the J call TRBJ2-5, with no clear D. V lost 0 bases to trimming and J lost 4 bases, with 4 bases between them. This CDR3 has 12 amino acids. CDR1 SGDLS and CDR2 YYNGEE come from the germline V gene. DNA of the CDR3: TGTGCCAGCAGCGTAGGTCGAGAGACCCAGTACTTC. This encodes CASSVGRETQYF.

This clonotype was seen a few times. The chain carries TRBV5-1 and TRBJ2-7, with a possible D match to TRBD2 (5 bases). The germline V gene has CDR1 SGHRS and CDR2 YFSETQ. This CDR3 is built from 13 residues. Trimming stripped 4 bases from V and 7 bases from J, with 15 bases between. CDR3 DNA sequence: TGCGCCAGCAGCCTTGGATCGGGAACGGAGCAGTACTTC. It yields the protein CASSLGSGTEQYF.

This clonotype was counted between two and nine times. CDR3 sequence (DNA): TGTGCCAGCAGCCGTACTAGCGGGGGTGTGTACAATGAGCAGTTCTTC. This translates into CASSRTSGGVYNEQFF. The chain recombines TRBV6-1 with TRBJ2-1; TRBD2 aligns across 11 bases. V trimming: 6 bases; J trimming: 4 bases; junction bases outside the gene matches: 8. CDR3 size: 16 residues. CDR1 is MNHNS, CDR2 SASEGT, per germline.